Sequencing of this T cell receptor beta chain was carried out in a study of blood T cell repertoires in COVID-19. As for the study in general: Some COVID-19 samples were acute and others convalescent; all came from the United States, Italy and Spain.

Method: immunoSEQ multiplex PCR; TCRdb's copy keeps in-frame clones and lacks some. Of some 250,000 clones in the sample, about 89% are singletons; the top ten hold roughly 1.2%. This CDR3 is built from 16 residues. Between the trimmed V and J ends, which lost 2 bases and 4 bases, there was a span of 17 bases. Participants spanned ages about 18 to 100 years and resided in 20 to 25 US areas. Participants were placed into cohorts based on the clinical history they reported. This TCR was sampled from a human donor in a cohort exposed to, infected with or recovered from COVID-19 (not recorded which). The donor label of this sample is uncertain. V usage is TRBV23-1 and J usage is TRBJ1-1, with D perhaps matching TRBD1 (6 bases). TRBV23-1 is an ORF, with its function uncertain. Material for sequencing was PBMCs or T cells enriched from blood (not recorded which). The DNA for the CDR3 is TGCGCCAGCAGTCAAATGGGTCTTACAGGGCCCACTGAAGCTTTCTTT. This codes for CASSQMGLTGPTEAFF.